Reported below is one T cell receptor (beta chain). Its antigen has not been determined. The record has no base qualities; no much larger clone is one base away. The record originates from a study of T cell repertoires in cytomegalovirus infection (dated by TCRdb to the late 2010s). A note on the overall study: The HLA type of each donor mattered for the analysis, because public TCR beta signatures pointed to carriage of CMV infection along with the matching HLA type. Points the paper makes about the study in general: In both this cohort and an independent roughly 330-donor cohort, the cumulative frequency of public TCR beta family members distinguished carriers of CMV infection plus the relevant HLA type. The ex vivo response was dominated by HLA-C-restricted CMV-specific TCR beta clonotypes, which also provided the single most frequent clonotype in two of eight donors.

The reads were generated on an Illumina HiSeq 1500. TCRdb reprocessing: public reads trimmed at Q25 with fastp, clones called with MiXCR, in-frame beta chains kept. Identical CDR3 proteins give one entry, which carries the most common genes and DNA. The sample records approximately 700,000 distinct CDR3 sequences, roughly 35% of which are singletons. In total, the top ten clones hold about 2.8% of the sample. This clonotype originated in a human donor in good health (CMV status not recorded). Some clones in this sample may be carry-over from other donors' samples. Sequencing was performed on PBMCs.

At the DNA level, the sequence is TGCAGTGTAGCTACCGGGACAGGGTACGACGAGCAGTACTTC. This gives the protein CSVATGTGYDEQYF. Here the chain combines TRBV20-1 and TRBJ2-7, and TRBD1 aligns with 9 junction nucleotides. The germline V gene encodes CDR1 DFQATT and CDR2 SNEGSKA (reference sequence). Ends trimmed: V by 7 bases, J by 5 bases; bases unmatched to a gene: 12. The CDR3 measures 14 amino acids from cysteine to phenylalanine. Only the CDR3 portion is preserved as DNA: 42 bases, with reading frame beginning at the first base.